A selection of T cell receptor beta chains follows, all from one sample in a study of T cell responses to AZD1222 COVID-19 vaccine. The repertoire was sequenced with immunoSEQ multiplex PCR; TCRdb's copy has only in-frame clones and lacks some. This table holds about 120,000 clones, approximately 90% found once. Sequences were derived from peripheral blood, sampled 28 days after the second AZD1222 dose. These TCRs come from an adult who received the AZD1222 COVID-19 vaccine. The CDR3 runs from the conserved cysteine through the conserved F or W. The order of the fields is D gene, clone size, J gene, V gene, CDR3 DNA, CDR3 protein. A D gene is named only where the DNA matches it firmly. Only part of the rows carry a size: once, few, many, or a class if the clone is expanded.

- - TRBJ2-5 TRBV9 TGTGCCAGCAGCGTAGGACAGGACCAAGAGACCCAGTACTTC CASSVGQDQETQYF
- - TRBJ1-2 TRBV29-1 TGCAGCGTTGTAAACTCCCACTATGGCTACACCTTC CSVVNSHYGYTF
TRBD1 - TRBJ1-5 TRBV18 TGTGCCAGCTCACCTCTCGACAGGGACCCAACTTATAGCAATCAGCCCCAGCATTTT CASSPLDRDPTYSNQPQHF
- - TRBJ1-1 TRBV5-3 TGTGCCAGAAGCTTAATCTGGACAGCCTCAAGAAGTGTAGCCACTGAAGCTTTCTTT CARSLIWTASRSVATEAFF
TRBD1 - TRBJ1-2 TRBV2 TGTGCCAGCAGCAACGGACAGGGCAAATACTATGGCTACACCTTC CASSNGQGKYYGYTF
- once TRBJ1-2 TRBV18 TGTGCCAGCTCACCACCCGACACCTATGGCTACACCTTC CASSPPDTYGYTF
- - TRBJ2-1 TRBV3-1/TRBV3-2 TGTGCCAGCAGCCCTCCCCGGGCAGGGGTAAACAATGTGGGGCAGTTCTTC CASSPPRAGVNNVGQFF
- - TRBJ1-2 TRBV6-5 TGTGCCAGCAGTTACTCGCCTAGGTGGGGCTACACCTTC CASSYSPRWGYTF
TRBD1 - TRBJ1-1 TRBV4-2 TGTGCCAGCAGCCAGGTTGGGACAGGAACCTACACTGAAGCTTTCTTT CASSQVGTGTYTEAFF
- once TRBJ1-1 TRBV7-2 TGTGCCAGCAGCTTCCCGGACACTGAAGCTTTCTTT CASSFPDTEAFF